This record concerns one T cell receptor beta chain sequence. The CDR3 loop spans 14 amino acids. Per the germline V gene, CDR1 is MNHEY and CDR2 is SMNVEV (reference sequence). Trimming cost V 8 bases and J 5 bases, with 18 bases left between them. These data are taken from a study of blood T cell repertoires in COVID-19. In the original workflow: Reference gene primer amplification gave nucleated cell count estimates. This table comes from immunoSEQ multiplex PCR, and its TCRdb copy is limited to in-frame clones, with some not included. V and J calls and clone size are those listed in that table; D and trimming were worked out from the DNA. The sample consists of around 260,000 clones, 70% to 90% of them appearing once.

The gene calls are TRBV27 and TRBJ2-5; D may be TRBD2 (5 bases). This receptor was identified in a man aged 55 to 69 who had recovered from COVID-19. What was sequenced was peripheral blood. CDR3 protein: CASRRGPRGETQYF. CDR3 DNA: TGTGCCAGCCGCCGAGGTCCGAGAGGGGAGACCCAGTACTTC.